A single sample is the source of the 13 T cell receptor beta chains below, sequenced in a study of shared clonotypes between healthy human individuals (dated by TCRdb to about 2020). Library construction relied on the immunoSEQ multiplex PCR assay. Sourced from immuneACCESS, this table was stored by TCRdb with only in-frame sequences that have V and J called. A share of the clones is absent; for the studies checked, an unresolved V gene accounts for under half, and the remainder has no known explanation. Recorded for this sample are 2 million to 2.5 million clones; around 90% of them occurred a single time. Approximately 0.39% of the sample is in the top ten clones. The sequencing sample was made of naive CD4+ T cells from PBMCs. Reading the label with the study, this specimen's cell subset or site is: CD45RA+ positively selected. The receptors originated from a man aged 18 to 30 in good health. Some clones in this sample may be carry-over from other donors' samples.

This chain links TRBV7-9 with TRBJ2-5; the D gene is possibly TRBD1 (5 bases). Trimming took off 6 bases at V and 2 bases at J, with 16 bases between the two ends. This CDR3 has 15 amino acids. Germline V gene data show CDR1 as SEHNR and CDR2 as FQNEAQ (reference sequence). CDR3 DNA: TGTGCCAGCAGGTCTGGGGCAGTCCTTCAAGAGACCCAGTACTTC. Translation gives CASRSGAVLQETQYF.

This sequence joins TRBV7-7 and TRBJ2-1, with TRBD1 identical over 9 bases. The CDR3 sequence is 17 residues long. Trimming at V came to 5 bases and at J to 7 bases, leaving 15 bases not matched to a gene. Germline V gene sequence: CDR1 SSHAT, CDR2 FNYEAQ (reference sequence). The CDR3 sequence is CASSPGETGTGRNEQFF. The CDR3 coding sequence is TGTGCCAGCAGCCCGGGAGAGACCGGGACAGGGAGGAATGAGCAGTTCTTC.

The rearrangement joins TRBV19 to TRBJ2-1; D tentatively reads TRBD1 or TRBD2 (5 bases each). Trimming left V 6 bases short and J 14 bases short, with 14 bases between. This CDR3 has 11 residues. Per the germline V gene, CDR1 is LNHDA and CDR2 is SQIVND (reference sequence). CDR3 bases: TGTGCCAGTAGCCTCCGGGACGCGGAGTTCTTC. It specifies CASSLRDAEFF.

The chain is built from TRBV4-1 and TRBJ2-4, with 8 bases lining up with TRBD2. The CDR3 has 16 amino acids. Germline V gene data show CDR1 as MGHRA and CDR2 as YSYEKL. V was pared by 1 base and J by 3 bases, with 5 bases of the junction left unmatched. CDR3 sequence: CASSQGDSGVKNIQYF. CDR3 sequence (DNA): TGCGCCAGCAGCCAAGGGGATAGCGGGGTCAAAAACATTCAGTACTTC.

The CDR3 region is CASSPRLALYEQYF. CDR3 coding DNA: TGTGCCAGCAGCCCCCGACTAGCCTTATACGAGCAGTACTTC. The chain couples TRBV7-2 to TRBJ2-7, with 7 bases fitting TRBD2. J was trimmed by 4 bases and V by 5 bases; bases with no gene match: 8. The CDR3 has 14 amino acids. Germline values: CDR1 SGHTA, CDR2 FQGNSA.

The chain couples TRBV5-1 to TRBJ2-1; 9 bases line up with TRBD2. V lost 4 bases, J lost 8 bases, and 13 bases stayed unmatched. Per the germline V gene, CDR1 is SGHRS and CDR2 is YFSETQ. The CDR3 consists of 16 residues. CDR3 sequence reads: CASSPAASGNPHEQFF. The CDR3 DNA follows: TGCGCCAGCAGCCCCGCAGCTAGCGGGAACCCCCATGAGCAGTTCTTC.

This rearrangement joins TRBV7-9 to TRBJ2-7, with 10 bases identical to TRBD2. The germline V gene encodes CDR1 SEHNR and CDR2 FQNEAQ (reference sequence). Germline trimming cut 3 bases from V and 2 bases from J; bases unmatched to any gene: 13. The CDR3 is 18 amino acids. The CDR3 loop is CASSFSEGAGGSTYEQYF. DNA for the CDR3: TGTGCCAGCAGCTTCTCGGAGGGAGCGGGAGGGTCAACCTACGAGCAGTACTTC.

The rearrangement joins TRBV5-4 to TRBJ2-3; 13 nucleotides align to TRBD2. Unmatched junction bases numbered 0, after V lost 5 bases and J lost 6 bases. CDR3 length equals 13 residues. Germline CDR1 is SGHNT and CDR2 is YYREEE (reference sequence). The CDR3 bases are TGTGCCAGCAGGGGACTAGCGGGGGATACGCAGTATTTT. This translates into CASRGLAGDTQYF.

The V gene is TRBV4-1, the J gene TRBJ2-2, with a possible D match to TRBD2 (6 bases). CDR3 size: 16 residues. Germline lookup yields CDR1 MGHRA and CDR2 YSYEKL. The V end was cut by 2 bases, the J end by 0 bases, with 10 bases between. The CDR3 loop is CASSQSSGANTGELFF. The CDR3 DNA follows: TGCGCCAGCAGCCAAAGTAGCGGAGCGAACACCGGGGAGCTGTTTTTT.

The chain links TRBV4-1 to TRBJ2-1, with unresolved D. CDR1 is MGHRA and CDR2 is YSYEKL in the germline V gene. Trimming took 4 bases from V and 3 from J, leaving 10 bases between them. The CDR3 sequence is 14 residues long. The CDR3 DNA sequence: TGCGCCAGCAGCCGAGCCTTGGGCTACAATGAGCAGTTCTTC. Protein: CASSRALGYNEQFF.

The chain couples TRBV5-1 to TRBJ2-7; 11 bases line up with TRBD2. The germline gives CDR1 SGHRS, CDR2 YFSETQ. The trim removed 0 bases at V and 2 bases at J, leaving 4 bases unmatched. The CDR3 runs 16 residues. The CDR3 is CASSLGGTSGAYEQYF. CDR3 DNA: TGCGCCAGCAGCTTGGGGGGGACTAGCGGAGCCTACGAGCAGTACTTC.

The rearrangement joins TRBV4-3 to TRBJ2-7, with 7 bases identical to TRBD1. The CDR3 has 18 residues. Germline CDR1 and CDR2: LGHNA and YSLEER. V lost 1 base and J lost 3; bases outside the gene matches: 15. DNA of the CDR3: TGCGCCAGCAGCCAAGCTGTGGGAGCCATTAGGGGGCACTACGAGCAGTACTTC. Its translation: CASSQAVGAIRGHYEQYF.

The V gene is TRBV5-4, the J gene TRBJ1-3, with TRBD1 as a possible D gene (5 bases). Germline V gives CDR1 SGHNT, CDR2 YYREEE (reference sequence). This CDR3 has 16 residues. V lost 4 bases and J 2 bases, leaving 16 bases between the germline ends. The CDR3 sequence: CASSPTGGTPGNTIYF. CDR3 coding DNA: TGTGCCAGCAGCCCTACAGGAGGGACCCCTGGAAACACCATATATTTT.